This T cell receptor (beta chain) was identified in a study of cytomegalovirus exposure and HLA in healthy donors. It was with 60 Vbeta and 13 Jbeta primers that the PCR ran. TCRdb's table, derived via immunoSEQ multiplex PCR, lists solely in-frame clones and lacks some. The sample has under 200,000 clones, 65% to 85% seen once. A word on this clone: Its antigen remains unknown.

V lost 0 bases and J 7 bases, leaving 13 bases between the germline ends. The CDR3 is made up of 14 amino acids. CDR1 is SGHRS and CDR2 is YFSETQ in the germline V gene. Study findings and constraints: Near-uniform donor sequencing depth was presumed by presence/absence analyses.

This sequence was found in a woman between 50 and 59 years old in good health and CMV-seropositive. Sequenced material: PBMCs. This chain joins TRBV5-1 and TRBJ1-1, with D perhaps TRBD1 (6 bases). Written as DNA, the CDR3 is TGCGCCAGCAGCTTGGTGGGGGACACTGGTGAAGCTTTCTTT. Its protein is CASSLVGDTGEAFF.